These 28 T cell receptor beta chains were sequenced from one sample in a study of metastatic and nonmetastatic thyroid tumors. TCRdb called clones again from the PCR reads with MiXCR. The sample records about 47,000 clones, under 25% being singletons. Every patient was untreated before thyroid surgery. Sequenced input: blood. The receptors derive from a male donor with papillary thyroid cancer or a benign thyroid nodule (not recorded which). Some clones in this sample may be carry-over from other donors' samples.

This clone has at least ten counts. The CDR3 loop reads CASSPPTGTYEQYF. Here the CDR3 DNA reads TGTGCCAGCTCACCACCGACAGGAACCTACGAGCAGTACTTC. The genes are TRBV18 and TRBJ2-7; tentatively, D is TRBD1 (6 bases). The CDR3 contains 14 residues. V was clipped by 0 bases and J by 2 bases, with 8 bases between them. The germline V gene has CDR1 KGHSH and CDR2 LQKENI.

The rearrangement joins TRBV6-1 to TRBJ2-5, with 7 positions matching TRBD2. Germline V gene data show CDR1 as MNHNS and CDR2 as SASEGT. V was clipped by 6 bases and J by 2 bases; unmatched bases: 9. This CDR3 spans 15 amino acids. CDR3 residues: CASSGIAGEQETQYF. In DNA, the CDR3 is TGTGCCAGCAGCGGAATCGCGGGAGAACAAGAGACCCAGTACTTC.

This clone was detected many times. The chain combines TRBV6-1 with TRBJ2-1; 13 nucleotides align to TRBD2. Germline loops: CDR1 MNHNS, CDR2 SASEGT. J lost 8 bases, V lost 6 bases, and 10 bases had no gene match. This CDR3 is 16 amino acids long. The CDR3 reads CASRKLAGGSEYEQFF. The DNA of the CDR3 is TGTGCCAGCAGGAAACTAGCGGGAGGGTCTGAGTATGAGCAGTTCTTC.

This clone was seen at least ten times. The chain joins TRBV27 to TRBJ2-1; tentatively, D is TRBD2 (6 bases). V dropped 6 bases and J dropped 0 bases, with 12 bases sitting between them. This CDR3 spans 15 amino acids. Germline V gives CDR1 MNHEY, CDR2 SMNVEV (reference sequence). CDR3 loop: CASRTGDFSYNEQFF. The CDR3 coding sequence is TGTGCCAGCAGAACGGGGGACTTCTCCTACAATGAGCAGTTCTTC.

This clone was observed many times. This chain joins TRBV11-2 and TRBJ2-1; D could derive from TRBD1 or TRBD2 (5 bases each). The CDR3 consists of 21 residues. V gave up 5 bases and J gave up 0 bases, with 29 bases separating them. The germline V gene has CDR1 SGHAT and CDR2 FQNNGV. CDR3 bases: TGTGCCAGCAGCCCCCAGGCCCGGGACCTTCCCTTTCCACTCTCCTACAATGAGCAGTTCTTC. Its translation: CASSPQARDLPFPLSYNEQFF. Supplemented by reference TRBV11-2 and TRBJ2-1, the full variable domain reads EAGVAQSPRYKIIEKRQSVAFWCNPISGHATLYWYQQILGQGPKLLIQFQNNGVVDDSQLPKDRFSAERLKGVDSTLKIQPAKLEDSAVYLCASSPQARDLPFPLSYNEQFFGPGTRLTVL.

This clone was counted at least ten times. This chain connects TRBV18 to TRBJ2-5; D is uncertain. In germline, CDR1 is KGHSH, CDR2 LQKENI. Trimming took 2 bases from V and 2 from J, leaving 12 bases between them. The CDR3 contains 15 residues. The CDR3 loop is CASSPISTDQETQYF. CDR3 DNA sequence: TGTGCCAGCTCACCAATCTCCACGGATCAAGAGACCCAGTACTTC.

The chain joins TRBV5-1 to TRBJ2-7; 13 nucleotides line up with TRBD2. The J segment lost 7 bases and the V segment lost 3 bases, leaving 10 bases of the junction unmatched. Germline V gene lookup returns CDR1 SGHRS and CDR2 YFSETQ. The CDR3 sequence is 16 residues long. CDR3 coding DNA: TGCGCCAGCAGCTCCCTATGGACTAGCGGGAGTAGAGAGCAGTACTTC. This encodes CASSSLWTSGSREQYF.

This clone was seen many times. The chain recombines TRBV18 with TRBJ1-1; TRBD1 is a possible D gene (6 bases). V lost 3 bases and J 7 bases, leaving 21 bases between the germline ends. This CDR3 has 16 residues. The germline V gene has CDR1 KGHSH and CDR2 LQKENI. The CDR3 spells CASSPEGGGTNGEAFF. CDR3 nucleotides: TGTGCCAGCTCACCCGAAGGGGGGGGGACGAATGGTGAAGCTTTCTTT.

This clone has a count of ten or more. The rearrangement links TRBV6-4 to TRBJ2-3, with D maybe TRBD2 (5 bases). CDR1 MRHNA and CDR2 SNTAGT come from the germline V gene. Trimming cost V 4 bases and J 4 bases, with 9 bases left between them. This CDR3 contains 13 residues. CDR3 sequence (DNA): TGTGCCAGCAGTGGGGAGAGCGCAGATACGCAGTATTTT. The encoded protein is CASSGESADTQYF.

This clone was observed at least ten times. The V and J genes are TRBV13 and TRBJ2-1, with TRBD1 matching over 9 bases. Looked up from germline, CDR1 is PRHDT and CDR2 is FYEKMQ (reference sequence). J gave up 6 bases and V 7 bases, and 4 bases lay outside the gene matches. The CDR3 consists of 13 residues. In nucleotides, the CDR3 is TGTGCCAGCACTCAGACAGGGGGCAATGAGCAGTTCTTC. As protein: CASTQTGGNEQFF. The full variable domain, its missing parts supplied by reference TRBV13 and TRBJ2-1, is AAGVIQSPRHLIKEKRETATLKCYPIPRHDTVYWYQQGPGQDPQFLISFYEKMQSDKGSIPDRFSAQQFSDYHSELNMSSLELGDSALYFCASTQTGGNEQFFGPGTRLTVL.

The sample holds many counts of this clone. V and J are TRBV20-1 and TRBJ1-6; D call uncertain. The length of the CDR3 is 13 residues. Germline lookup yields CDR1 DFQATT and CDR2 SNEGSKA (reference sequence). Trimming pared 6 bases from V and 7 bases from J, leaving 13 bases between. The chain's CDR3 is CSASRSRNSPLHF. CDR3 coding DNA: TGCAGTGCGTCTAGGAGTCGCAATTCACCCCTCCACTTT.

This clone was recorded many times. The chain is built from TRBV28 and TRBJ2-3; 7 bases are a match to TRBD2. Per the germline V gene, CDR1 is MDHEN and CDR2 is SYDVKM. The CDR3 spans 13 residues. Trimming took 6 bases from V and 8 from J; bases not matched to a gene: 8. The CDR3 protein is CASSLTWGGTQYF. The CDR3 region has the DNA TGTGCCAGCAGCCTAACTTGGGGGGGTACGCAGTATTTT.

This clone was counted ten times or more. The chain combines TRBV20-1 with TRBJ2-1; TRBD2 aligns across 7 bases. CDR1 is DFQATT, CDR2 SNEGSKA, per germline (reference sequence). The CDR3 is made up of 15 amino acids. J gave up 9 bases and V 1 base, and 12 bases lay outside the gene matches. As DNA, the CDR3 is TGCAGTGCTAGAGTGATAGCGGGCGTTTGGGGTGAGCAGTTCTTC. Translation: CSARVIAGVWGEQFF.

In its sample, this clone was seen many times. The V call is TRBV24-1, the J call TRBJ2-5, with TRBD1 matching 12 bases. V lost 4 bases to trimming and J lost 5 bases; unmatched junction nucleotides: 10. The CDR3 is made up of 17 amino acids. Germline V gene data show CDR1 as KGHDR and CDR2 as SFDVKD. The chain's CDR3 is CATSEPRGQGARETQYF. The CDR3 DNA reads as TGTGCCACCAGTGAGCCTAGGGGACAGGGGGCTAGGGAGACCCAGTACTTC.

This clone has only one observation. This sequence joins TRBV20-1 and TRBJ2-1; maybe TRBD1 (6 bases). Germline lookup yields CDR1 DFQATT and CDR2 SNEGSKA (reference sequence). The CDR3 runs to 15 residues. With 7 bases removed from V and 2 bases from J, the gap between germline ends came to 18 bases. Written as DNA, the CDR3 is TGCAGTGGTAGGGCCGACGAGGGGGCCTACAATGAGCAGTTCTTC. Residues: CSGRADEGAYNEQFF.

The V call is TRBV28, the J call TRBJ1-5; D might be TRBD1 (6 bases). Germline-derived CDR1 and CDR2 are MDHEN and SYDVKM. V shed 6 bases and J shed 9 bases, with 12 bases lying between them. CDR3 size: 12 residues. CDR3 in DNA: TGTGCCAGCAGAGCAGGGGTTCGGCCCCAGCATTTT. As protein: CASRAGVRPQHF.

This chain's CDR3 is CASSLVTAGHEQYF. The DNA of the CDR3 is TGTGCCAGCAGCTTAGTTACCGCGGGGCACGAGCAGTACTTC. The chain couples TRBV7-2 to TRBJ2-7; maybe TRBD2 (6 bases). Germline V gives CDR1 SGHTA, CDR2 FQGNSA. The CDR3 sequence is 14 residues long. The ends were cut back, 1 base at V and 5 bases at J, with 12 bases in the middle.

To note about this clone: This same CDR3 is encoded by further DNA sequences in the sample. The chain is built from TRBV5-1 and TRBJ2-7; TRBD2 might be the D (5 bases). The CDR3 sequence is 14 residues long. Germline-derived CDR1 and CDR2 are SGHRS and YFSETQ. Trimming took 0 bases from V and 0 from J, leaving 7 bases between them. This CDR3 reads CASSLAGNSYEQYF. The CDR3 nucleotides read TGCGCCAGCAGCTTGGCGGGGAACTCCTACGAGCAGTACTTC.

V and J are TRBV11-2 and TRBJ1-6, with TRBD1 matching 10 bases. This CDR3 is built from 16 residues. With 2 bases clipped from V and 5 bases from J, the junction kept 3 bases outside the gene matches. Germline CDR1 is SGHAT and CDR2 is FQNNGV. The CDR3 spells CASSLRDRGNNSPLHF. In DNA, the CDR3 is TGTGCCAGCAGCTTACGGGACAGGGGAAATAATTCACCCCTCCACTTT.

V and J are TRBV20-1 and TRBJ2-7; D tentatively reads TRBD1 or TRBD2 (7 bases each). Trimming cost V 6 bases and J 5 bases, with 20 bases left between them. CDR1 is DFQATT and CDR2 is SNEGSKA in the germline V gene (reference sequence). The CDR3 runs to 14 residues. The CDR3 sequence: CSALRGRELDEQYF. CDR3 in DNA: TGCAGTGCCCTCAGGGGGAGGGAGCTCGACGAGCAGTACTTC.

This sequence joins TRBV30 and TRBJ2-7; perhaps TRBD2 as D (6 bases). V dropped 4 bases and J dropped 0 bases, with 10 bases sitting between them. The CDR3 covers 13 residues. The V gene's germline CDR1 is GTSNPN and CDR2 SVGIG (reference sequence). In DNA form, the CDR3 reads TGTGCCTGGACGCCGACTAGCTCCTACGAGCAGTACTTC. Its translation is CAWTPTSSYEQYF.

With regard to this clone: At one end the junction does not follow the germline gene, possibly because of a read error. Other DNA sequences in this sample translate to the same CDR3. CDR3 DNA: TGCAGTGCTAGGACTGCTCCCCGGGAGACACAGTACTTC. It codes for CSARTAPRETQYF. J is TRBJ2-5 and V is TRBV20-1; TRBD2 is a possible D gene (6 bases). Per germline, CDR1 DFQATT and CDR2 SNEGSKA (reference sequence). The CDR3 runs 13 residues.

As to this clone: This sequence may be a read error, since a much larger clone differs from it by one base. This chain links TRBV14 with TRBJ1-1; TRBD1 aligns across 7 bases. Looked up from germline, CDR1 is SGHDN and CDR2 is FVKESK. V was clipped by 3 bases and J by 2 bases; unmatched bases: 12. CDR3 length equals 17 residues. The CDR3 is CASSHRDSGNLNTEAFF. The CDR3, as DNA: TGTGCCAGCAGCCATAGGGACAGTGGGAACCTCAACACTGAAGCTTTCTTT.

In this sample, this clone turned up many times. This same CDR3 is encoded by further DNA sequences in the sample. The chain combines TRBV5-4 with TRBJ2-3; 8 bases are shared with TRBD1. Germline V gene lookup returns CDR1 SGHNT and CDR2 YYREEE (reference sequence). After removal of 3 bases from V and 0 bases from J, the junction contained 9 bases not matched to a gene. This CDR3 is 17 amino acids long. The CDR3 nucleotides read TGTGCCAGCAGCTCCGGACAGGGCCGGGCTAGCACAGATACGCAGTATTTT. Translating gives CASSSGQGRASTDTQYF.

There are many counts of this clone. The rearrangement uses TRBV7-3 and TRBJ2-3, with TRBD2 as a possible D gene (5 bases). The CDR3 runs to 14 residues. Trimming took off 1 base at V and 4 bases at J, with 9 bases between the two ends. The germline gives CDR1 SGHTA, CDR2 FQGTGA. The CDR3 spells CASSLIDSADTQYF. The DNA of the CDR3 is TGTGCCAGCAGCTTAATCGATAGCGCAGATACGCAGTATTTT. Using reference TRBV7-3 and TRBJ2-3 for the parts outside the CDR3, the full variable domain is GAGVSQTPSNKVTEKGKYVELRCDPISGHTALYWYRQSLGQGPEFLIYFQGTGAADDSGLPNDRFFAVRPEGSVSTLKIQRTERGDSAVYLCASSLIDSADTQYFGPGTRLTVL.

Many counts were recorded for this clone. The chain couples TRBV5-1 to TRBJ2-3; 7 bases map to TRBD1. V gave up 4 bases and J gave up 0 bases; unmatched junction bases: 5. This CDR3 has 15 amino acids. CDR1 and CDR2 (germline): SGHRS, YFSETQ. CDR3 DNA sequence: TGCGCCAGCAGCCTTACGACAGGGAGCACAGATACGCAGTATTTT. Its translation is CASSLTTGSTDTQYF.

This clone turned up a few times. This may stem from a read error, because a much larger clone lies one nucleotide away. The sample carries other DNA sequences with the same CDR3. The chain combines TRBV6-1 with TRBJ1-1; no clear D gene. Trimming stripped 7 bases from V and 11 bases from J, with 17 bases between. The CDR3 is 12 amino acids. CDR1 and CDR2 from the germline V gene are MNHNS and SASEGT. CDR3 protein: CASIPDGRRAFF. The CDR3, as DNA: TGTGCCAGCATCCCAGATGGACGGCGGGCTTTCTTT.

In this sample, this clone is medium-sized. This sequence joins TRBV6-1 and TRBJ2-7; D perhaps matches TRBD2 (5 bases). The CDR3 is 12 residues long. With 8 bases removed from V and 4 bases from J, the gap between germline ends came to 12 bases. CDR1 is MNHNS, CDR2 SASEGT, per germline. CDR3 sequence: CASLGLFYEQYF. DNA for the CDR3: TGTGCCAGCCTTGGACTCTTTTACGAGCAGTACTTC.